The sequence of this T cell receptor beta chain was determined in a study of blood T cell repertoires in COVID-19. The repertoire was sequenced with immunoSEQ multiplex PCR; TCRdb's copy has only in-frame clones and lacks some. Of about 220,000 clones detected, around 85% appear once; the ten largest clones hold about 2.4%. The germline V gene has CDR1 SGHTA and CDR2 FQGNSA. The CDR3 spans 13 residues. Trimming took off 3 bases at V and 7 bases at J, with 12 bases between the two ends. Sequencing was done on a sample of peripheral blood. The TCR sequence derives from a woman between 65 and 79 years old with COVID-19, enrolled during active disease. This rearrangement joins TRBV7-2 to TRBJ1-1; perhaps TRBD1 as D (5 bases). The CDR3 reads CASSLGGEIEAFF. CDR3 DNA sequence: TGTGCCAGCAGCTTGGGAGGGGAGATTGAAGCTTTCTTT.